This T cell receptor beta chain was obtained from a study of OX40 agonist ivuxolimab in advanced cancers. Turning to the study itself: Dose-escalation cases comprised hepatocellular carcinoma, melanoma, renal cell or head and neck cancer. Study results and limitations: The study did not work out the antigen specificity of the expanded peripheral T cells.

Regarding this clone: As yet, its antigen is unknown.

V shed 6 bases and J shed 1 base, with 18 bases lying between them. This CDR3 spans 16 amino acids. From germline, CDR1 is LNHDA and CDR2 SQIVND (reference sequence). Autoimmune disease history or systemic immunosuppression was exclusionary. Generated by immunoSEQ multiplex PCR, the TCRdb table keeps only in-frame clones and is missing some. The table lists 75,000 to 100,000 clones, 86% of them singletons. Specimen: CD4+ or CD8+ T cells sorted from blood, collected in a trial of the OX40 agonist ivuxolimab. The receptor comes from an adult with an advanced solid tumor such as melanoma, head and neck, liver or kidney cancer. The chain joins TRBV19 to TRBJ1-1; D is possibly TRBD1 (6 bases). DNA of the CDR3: TGTGCCAGTAGCCCTCGTGGGCGAGGGGGGAACACTGAAGCTTTCTTT. Encoded protein: CASSPRGRGGNTEAFF.